The rows below give T cell receptor beta chains drawn from one sample of a study of shared clonotypes between healthy human individuals. Repertoires were generated with immunoSEQ multiplex PCR, while TCRdb's copy carries only in-frame clones and drops some. The table records 2 million to 2.5 million clones, 92% of them present only once. The sample taken for sequencing was naive CD4+ T cells from PBMCs. The receptors derive from a man aged 18 to 29 in good health. Some clones in this sample may be carry-over from other donors' samples. The CDR3 runs from the conserved cysteine through the conserved F or W. Fields, in order: D gene, J gene, clone size, V gene, CDR3 protein, CDR3 DNA. A D gene is named only where the DNA matches it firmly. Only part of the rows carry a size: once, few, many, or a class if the clone is expanded.

-,TRBJ2-4,-,TRBV28,CASSFTGTRGNIQYF,TGTGCCAGCAGTTTTACCGGGACCAGGGGAAACATTCAGTACTTC
TRBD1,TRBJ1-5,-,TRBV18,CASSQGQDQPQHF,TGTGCCAGCTCCCAAGGACAGGATCAGCCCCAGCATTTT
-,TRBJ1-2,few,TRBV5-5,CASSYGLEGYGYTF,TGTGCCAGCAGCTACGGACTAGAGGGATATGGCTACACCTTC
-,TRBJ1-1,-,TRBV14,CASSPSGTLNTEAFF,TGTGCCAGCAGCCCCTCCGGGACATTAAACACTGAAGCTTTCTTT
-,TRBJ2-2,-,TRBV5-1,CASSSGRGTGELFF,TGCGCCAGCAGCTCGGGCAGGGGCACCGGGGAGCTGTTTTTT
-,TRBJ2-7,-,TRBV5-4,CASSLPGAVNEQYF,TGTGCCAGCAGCTTGCCAGGGGCCGTCAACGAGCAGTACTTC
TRBD2,TRBJ2-2,-,TRBV6-1,CASSVAGGLLTELFF,TGTGCCAGCAGTGTCGCGGGAGGGCTATTAACGGAGCTGTTTTTT
-,TRBJ2-3,-,TRBV5-1,CASRLTGRTDTQYF,TGCGCCAGCCGACTGACAGGCCGCACAGATACGCAGTATTTT
-,TRBJ2-3,few,TRBV28,CASRGSTDTQYF,TGTGCCAGCAGGGGAAGCACAGATACGCAGTATTTT
-,TRBJ2-7,-,TRBV4-1,CASSRFGGYEQYF,TGCGCCAGCAGCCGGTTCGGAGGATACGAGCAGTACTTC
-,TRBJ1-6,-,TRBV30,CAWSVRDNSPLHF,TGTGCCTGGAGTGTACGGGATAATTCACCCCTCCACTTT
-,TRBJ2-5,-,TRBV2,CASRPRGETQYF,TGTGCCAGCCGGCCTCGTGGGGAGACCCAGTACTTC
-,TRBJ2-7,-,TRBV28,CASSFQSYEQYF,TGTGCCAGCAGTTTTCAGTCCTACGAGCAGTACTTC
-,TRBJ1-2,-,TRBV6-6,CASSYPEGYGYTF,TGTGCCAGCAGTTACCCTGAGGGCTATGGCTACACCTTC
-,TRBJ1-3,-,TRBV4-2,CASSPGPTPHTIYF,TGTGCCAGCAGCCCCGGGCCGACCCCCCACACCATATATTTT
-,TRBJ2-2,-,TRBV6-1,CASGAGELFF,TGTGCCAGCGGAGCCGGGGAGCTGTTTTTT
TRBD1,TRBJ1-2,-,TRBV5-1,CASSPEPRDRDVLFYGYTF,TGCGCCAGCAGCCCGGAACCCCGGGACAGGGACGTTTTATTCTATGGCTACACCTTC
TRBD2,TRBJ2-7,-,TRBV6-1,CASSEAGGEREYAYEQYF,TGTGCCAGCAGTGAAGCGGGGGGCGAGCGGGAGTACGCCTACGAGCAGTACTTC
TRBD2,TRBJ2-2,-,TRBV10-3,CAIRGLLAANTGELFF,TGTGCCATCAGGGGTCTACTAGCGGCGAACACCGGGGAGCTGTTTTTT
TRBD2,TRBJ2-7,once,TRBV11-2,CASSLFVAGTYEQYF,TGTGCCAGCAGCTTGTTCGTAGCGGGGACCTACGAGCAGTACTTC
-,TRBJ2-3,once,TRBV30,CAWGWRDTQYF,TGTGCTTGGGGTTGGAGAGATACGCAGTATTTT
-,TRBJ1-3,-,TRBV4-2,CASSQVQGTGFSGNTIYF,TGTGCCAGCAGCCAAGTTCAAGGTACAGGGTTTTCCGGAAACACCATATATTTT
-,TRBJ2-3,-,TRBV9,CASSVKVRGGDTQYF,TGTGCCAGCAGCGTAAAAGTTCGTGGCGGGGATACGCAGTATTTT
-,TRBJ2-5,-,TRBV28,CASSLWGARIGETQYF,TGTGCCAGCAGTTTGTGGGGGGCCCGAATCGGGGAGACCCAGTACTTC
TRBD2,TRBJ2-3,-,TRBV5-4,CASSRSLAGVTDTQYF,TGTGCCAGCAGCAGATCCCTAGCGGGAGTGACAGATACGCAGTATTTT
-,TRBJ2-2,-,TRBV5-1,CASSLGGARTGELFF,TGCGCCAGCAGCTTGGGGGGGGCGCGCACCGGGGAGCTGTTTTTT
TRBD1,TRBJ2-2,-,TRBV27,CASSLRTGLIGELFF,TGTGCCAGCAGCCTAAGGACAGGGTTGATCGGGGAGCTGTTTTTT
TRBD1,TRBJ2-5,-,TRBV19,CASSRDSLPGETQYF,TGTGCCAGTAGTAGGGACAGTCTGCCGGGGGAGACCCAGTACTTC
-,TRBJ2-2,once,TRBV5-1,CASSEEANTGELFF,TGCGCCAGCAGCGAGGAGGCGAACACCGGGGAGCTGTTTTTT
-,TRBJ2-1,-,TRBV29-1,CSVRVSGTYNEQFF,TGCAGCGTTCGAGTTAGCGGTACCTACAATGAGCAGTTCTTC
-,TRBJ1-2,once,TRBV29-1,CSVEVGYGYGYTF,TGCAGCGTTGAGGTCGGGTACGGTTATGGCTACACCTTC
-,TRBJ2-7,-,TRBV7-2,CASSLRGFYEQYF,TGTGCCAGCAGCTTAAGGGGATTTTACGAGCAGTACTTC
-,TRBJ1-5,-,TRBV6-5,CASRGAANQPQHF,TGTGCCAGCAGAGGGGCTGCCAATCAGCCCCAGCATTTT
-,TRBJ2-3,-,TRBV28,CATQDMYTQYF,TGTGCCACCCAGGATATGTATACGCAGTATTTT
-,TRBJ1-1,-,TRBV29-1,CSVEGQMNTEAFF,TGCAGCGTTGAAGGACAGATGAACACTGAAGCTTTCTTT
-,TRBJ2-4,-,TRBV6-5,CASSPVELNIQYF,TGTGCCAGCAGCCCCGTCGAGCTCAACATTCAGTACTTC
-,TRBJ2-5,-,TRBV5-1,CASSLGLRETQYF,TGCGCCAGCAGCTTGGGGCTGAGGGAGACCCAGTACTTC
TRBD2,TRBJ2-6,-,TRBV9,CASSPRTRPGGANVLTF,TGTGCCAGCAGCCCCCGGACTAGACCCGGTGGGGCCAACGTCCTGACTTTC
-,TRBJ1-2,-,TRBV18,CASSEVWGDYGYTF,TGTGCCAGCTCAGAGGTTTGGGGCGACTATGGCTACACCTTC
-,TRBJ1-1,few,TRBV6-1,CASTDGLNTEAFF,TGTGCCAGCACGGACGGGCTAAACACTGAAGCTTTCTTT
TRBD2,TRBJ2-7,-,TRBV7-3,CASSLLAGSSYEQYF,TGTGCCAGCAGCTTACTAGCGGGGTCCTCCTACGAGCAGTACTTC
-,TRBJ1-5,-,TRBV28,CASNTHQPQHF,TGTGCCAGCAATACACACCAGCCCCAGCATTTT
-,TRBJ2-1,-,TRBV7-2,CASSLVQSGEQFF,TGTGCCAGCAGCTTAGTGCAGTCAGGTGAGCAGTTCTTC
-,TRBJ1-1,-,TRBV5-1,CASSLGVGMNTEAFF,TGCGCCAGCAGCTTGGGGGTAGGGATGAACACTGAAGCTTTCTTT
-,TRBJ1-1,-,TRBV6-6,CASSTGSTVGGAFF,TGTGCCAGCAGTACGGGATCGACAGTTGGGGGAGCTTTCTTT
TRBD2,TRBJ2-7,-,TRBV18,CASSAAGVGYEQYF,TGTGCCAGCTCAGCAGCGGGAGTAGGATACGAGCAGTACTTC
TRBD1,TRBJ1-4,-,TRBV5-4,CASSSAGQANEKLFF,TGTGCCAGCAGCTCTGCGGGACAGGCTAATGAAAAACTGTTTTTT